One and the same sample provided the 25 T cell receptor beta chains below, sequenced in a study of OX40 agonist ivuxolimab in advanced cancers. TCRdb's copy holds only in-frame clones and misses some; the assay was immunoSEQ multiplex PCR. The sample lists 55,000 to 85,000 clones; under 90% were seen once. Sample: CD4+ or CD8+ T cells sorted from blood, taken in a trial of the OX40 agonist ivuxolimab. Receptors were obtained from an adult with an advanced solid tumor such as melanoma, head and neck, liver or kidney cancer.

V is TRBV6-5 and J is TRBJ1-4; unclear D gene. The germline V and J ends were trimmed by 0 bases and 0 bases, with 5 bases remaining between them. Germline V CDR1 and CDR2: MNHEY, SVGAGI. The CDR3 has 15 amino acids. CDR3 bases: TGTGCCAGCAGTTACTCGGGAACAACTAATGAAAAACTGTTTTTT. Translation gives CASSYSGTTNEKLFF.

The V call is TRBV6-1, the J call TRBJ1-6; no reliable D call. CDR3 length equals 13 residues. Germline-derived CDR1 and CDR2 are MNHNS and SASEGT. With 2 bases removed from V and 6 bases from J, the gap between germline ends came to 5 bases. Here the CDR3 reads CASSELLNSPLHF. The DNA of the CDR3 is TGTGCCAGCAGTGAATTACTTAATTCACCCCTCCACTTT.

The V and J genes are TRBV4-2 and TRBJ2-7, with D unclear. The CDR3 loop spans 11 amino acids. With 3 bases removed from V and 3 bases from J, the gap between germline ends came to 3 bases. Germline V lookup: CDR1 LGHNA, CDR2 YNFKEQ. CDR3 sequence (DNA): TGTGCCAGCAGCCAGGACTACGAGCAGTACTTC. Translating gives CASSQDYEQYF.

This rearrangement joins TRBV28 to TRBJ1-2, with a tentative D call TRBD1 (6 bases). Germline V gives CDR1 MDHEN, CDR2 SYDVKM. CDR3 size: 13 residues. V was pared by 5 bases and J by 4 bases, with 11 bases between. This CDR3 is CASSPGVGYGYTF. The CDR3 DNA reads as TGTGCCAGCAGTCCAGGGGTGGGCTATGGCTACACCTTC.

The gene calls are TRBV11-1 and TRBJ2-1; 11 bases map to TRBD2. The ends lost 3 bases at V and 8 bases at J; junction bases unmatched: 3. The CDR3 consists of 14 residues. Germline CDR1 reads SGHAT; CDR2 reads FQDESV (reference sequence). The DNA of the CDR3 is TGTGCCAGCAGCTTTAGCGGGGGGGCTTATGAGCAGTTCTTC. This translates into CASSFSGGAYEQFF.

To note about this clone: At one end, the junction sequence differs from germline, possibly due to a read error. The gene calls are TRBV6-1 and TRBJ1-5, with 10 bases fitting TRBD1. CDR3 length: 13 residues. The germline V gene has CDR1 MNHNS and CDR2 SASEGT. CDR3 residues: CASRGQGNQPQHF. CDR3 coding DNA: TGTGCCAGCAGGGGACAGGGGAATCAACCCCAGCATTTT.

This chain uses TRBV10-3 with TRBJ2-5; D ambiguous. The V and J ends lost 0 bases and 2 bases respectively, with 10 bases between them. From germline, CDR1 is ENHRY and CDR2 SYGVKD. The CDR3 contains 15 residues. This CDR3 reads CAISESNAGQETQYF. CDR3 nucleotide sequence: TGTGCCATCAGTGAGTCGAACGCAGGACAAGAGACCCAGTACTTC.

In DNA, the CDR3 is TGTGCCAGCAGTAAGGATCCAATGCCCACAGATACGCAGTATTTT. The encoded protein is CASSKDPMPTDTQYF. J is TRBJ2-3 and V is TRBV2, with no clear D. With 5 bases removed from V and 2 bases from J, the gap between germline ends came to 14 bases. Germline values: CDR1 SNHLY, CDR2 FYNNEI. CDR3 length: 15 amino acids.

This clone was seen a few times. The J gene is TRBJ2-3, the V gene TRBV5-6, with D uncertain. The CDR3 covers 13 residues. Germline V CDR1 and CDR2: SGHDT, YYEEEE. Trimming took 0 bases from V and 6 from J, leaving 8 bases between them. CDR3: CASSLGFSDTQYF. DNA of the CDR3: TGTGCCAGCAGCTTGGGATTTTCGGATACGCAGTATTTT.

CDR3 nucleotides: TGTGCCTGGAGCGCAGGGGTCGTCTATGGCTACACCTTC. Translation: CAWSAGVVYGYTF. The chain couples TRBV30 to TRBJ1-2, with D possibly matching TRBD1 (6 bases). Germline assignment: CDR1 GTSNPN and CDR2 SVGIG (reference sequence). V dropped 3 bases and J dropped 4 bases, with 12 bases sitting between them. CDR3 size: 13 residues.

The chain joins TRBV18 to TRBJ1-3; no clear D. The CDR3 has 16 amino acids. Germline CDR1 and CDR2: KGHSH and LQKENI. Trimming removed 3 bases from V and 0 bases from J, with 12 bases in between. This CDR3 is CASSPPGLPSGNTIYF. The CDR3 bases are TGTGCCAGCTCACCTCCGGGTCTCCCCTCTGGAAACACCATATATTTT.

This clone came up a few times. This chain joins TRBV14 and TRBJ2-7; 7 nucleotides agree with TRBD1. In germline, CDR1 is SGHDN, CDR2 FVKESK. With 4 bases clipped from V and 5 bases from J, the junction kept 17 bases outside the gene matches. The CDR3 is made up of 17 amino acids. This chain's CDR3 is CASSPLRAGGEPHEQYF. Written as DNA, the CDR3 is TGTGCCAGCAGCCCGCTTCGGGCAGGGGGAGAACCCCACGAGCAGTACTTC.

This sequence joins TRBV5-1 and TRBJ2-1; 8 bases match TRBD1. Germline lookup yields CDR1 SGHRS and CDR2 YFSETQ. This CDR3 region has 15 residues. The trim removed 4 bases at V and 4 bases at J, leaving 7 bases unmatched. The CDR3 sequence: CASSLDRGQYNEQFF. CDR3 bases: TGCGCCAGCAGCCTTGACAGGGGACAGTACAATGAGCAGTTCTTC. Drawing the rest from reference TRBV5-1 and TRBJ2-1, the complete variable domain is KAGVTQTPRYLIKTRGQQVTLSCSPISGHRSVSWYQQTPGQGLQFLFEYFSETQRNKGNFPGRFSGRQFSNSRSEMNVSTLELGDSALYLCASSLDRGQYNEQFFGPGTRLTVL.

This clone was seen only a few times. The chain joins TRBV15 to TRBJ1-2, with D perhaps TRBD1 (6 bases). V was shortened by 0 bases and J by 7 bases, with 12 bases between the two germline ends. The CDR3 loop spans 14 amino acids. The germline V gene has CDR1 LNHNV and CDR2 YYDKDF (reference sequence). The CDR3 reads CATSRDRTGSGYTF. The CDR3 DNA is TGTGCCACCAGCAGAGATCGTACAGGGAGTGGCTACACCTTC. Full variable domain (missing parts from reference TRBV15 and TRBJ1-2): DAMVIQNPRYQVTQFGKPVTLSCSQTLNHNVMYWYQQKSSQAPKLLFHYYDKDFNNEADTPDNFQSRRPNTSFCFLDIRSPGLGDTAMYLCATSRDRTGSGYTFGSGTRLTVV.

The chain carries TRBV19 and TRBJ1-2, with a possible D match to TRBD1 (5 bases). V was shortened by 6 bases and J by 4 bases, with 15 bases between the two germline ends. The CDR3 loop spans 14 amino acids. Germline assignment: CDR1 LNHDA and CDR2 SQIVND (reference sequence). The CDR3 sequence is CASRYVSGAYGYTF. The CDR3, as DNA: TGTGCCAGTAGGTATGTTAGCGGGGCCTATGGCTACACCTTC.

In this sample, this clone turned up a few times. V usage is TRBV7-9 and J usage is TRBJ1-1; possibly TRBD1 for D (6 bases). With 5 bases removed from V and 5 bases from J, the gap between germline ends came to 18 bases. The CDR3 loop spans 15 amino acids. Germline CDR1 is SEHNR and CDR2 is FQNEAQ (reference sequence). DNA of the CDR3: TGTGCCAGCAGCCCAGGGGATGGGGTATTAACTGAAGCTTTCTTT. Protein sequence: CASSPGDGVLTEAFF.

This clone was seen only once. The gene calls are TRBV27 and TRBJ2-7; D tentatively reads TRBD1 or TRBD2 (5 bases each). The germline V gene encodes CDR1 MNHEY and CDR2 SMNVEV (reference sequence). Trimming pared 6 bases from V and 2 bases from J, leaving 17 bases between. This CDR3 comprises 15 residues. CDR3 sequence reads: CASRRAWDGPYEQYF. The CDR3 DNA reads as TGTGCCAGCAGGCGAGCCTGGGACGGTCCCTACGAGCAGTACTTC.

This clone was detected once. This chain links TRBV6-1 with TRBJ1-4; D might be TRBD1 (6 bases). The ends were cut back, 4 bases at V and 0 bases at J, with 18 bases in the middle. Germline V gene sequence: CDR1 MNHNS, CDR2 SASEGT. The CDR3 has 18 amino acids. The DNA of the CDR3 is TGTGCCAGCAGTGGTCTTACAGGGATTCGTGCAACTAATGAAAAACTGTTTTTT. It is translated as CASSGLTGIRATNEKLFF.

The table lists this clone with a count of one. V and J are TRBV29-1 and TRBJ2-3, with 9 bases identical to TRBD1. CDR1 and CDR2 (germline): SQVTM, ANQGSEA. This CDR3 contains 14 residues. J lost 5 bases, V lost 6 bases, and 9 bases had no gene match. The CDR3 region is CSVVDRGRGDTQYF. DNA for the CDR3: TGCAGCGTGGTGGACAGGGGCCGGGGAGATACGCAGTATTTT.

This chain connects TRBV5-6 to TRBJ1-1, with D unclear. Trimming cost V 4 bases and J 5 bases, with 12 bases left between them. CDR3 length: 13 residues. The germline CDR1 and CDR2 sequences are SGHDT and YYEEEE. CDR3 amino acids: CASSLRGGTEAFF. As DNA, the CDR3 is TGTGCCAGCAGCCTCCGGGGAGGGACTGAAGCTTTCTTT.

This clone was recorded a few times. The rearrangement uses TRBV6-5 and TRBJ2-7, with D perhaps matching TRBD2 (6 bases). Per germline, CDR1 MNHEY and CDR2 SVGAGI. The V end was cut by 6 bases, the J end by 4 bases, with 10 bases between. The CDR3 runs to 12 residues. CDR3 loop: CASRSGWYEQYF. The CDR3 DNA follows: TGTGCCAGCAGGAGCGGGTGGTACGAGCAGTACTTC.

The V gene is TRBV28, the J gene TRBJ1-1; D gene uncertain. With 7 bases removed from V and 0 bases from J, the gap between germline ends came to 9 bases. This CDR3 contains 13 residues. The germline gives CDR1 MDHEN, CDR2 SYDVKM. This chain's CDR3 is CASIRLMNTEAFF. The CDR3 coding sequence is TGTGCCAGCATTCGACTAATGAACACTGAAGCTTTCTTT.

The V call is TRBV2, the J call TRBJ1-6; D is possibly TRBD1 (6 bases). CDR1 is SNHLY, CDR2 FYNNEI, per germline. Trimming cost V 9 bases and J 8 bases, with 14 bases left between them. This CDR3 contains 13 residues. The CDR3 reads CARQQGNDSPLHF. The CDR3 nucleotides read TGTGCCAGACAACAGGGAAATGATTCACCCCTCCACTTT.

This chain connects TRBV6-4 to TRBJ2-2; 12 bases fit TRBD1. There are 22 residues in the CDR3. With 10 bases clipped from V and 0 bases from J, the junction kept 24 bases outside the gene matches. Germline CDR1 is MRHNA and CDR2 is SNTAGT. This CDR3 is CATRDRGRLAGEKISNTGELFF. CDR3 in DNA: TGTGCCACCAGGGACAGGGGGCGGCTAGCGGGGGAGAAGATATCGAACACCGGGGAGCTGTTTTTT.

The chain has TRBV5-1 and TRBJ1-1; D may be TRBD1 (5 bases). The length of the CDR3 is 14 residues. Germline CDR1 and CDR2: SGHRS and YFSETQ. Deletions cut 2 bases from V and 1 base from J, with 9 bases between. The DNA for the CDR3 is TGCGCCAGCAGCTTACAGGTTCAGAACACTGAAGCTTTCTTT. Translation: CASSLQVQNTEAFF.